This record covers a single TCR beta chain. The germline gives CDR1 SGHNT, CDR2 YENEEA. The V and J ends lost 5 bases and 1 base respectively, with 15 bases between them. CDR3 length equals 15 residues. The source of the sample is a study of blood T cell repertoires in COVID-19. Repertoires were generated with immunoSEQ multiplex PCR, while TCRdb's copy carries only in-frame clones and drops some. The table shows roughly 110,000 clones, with 70% to 90% occurring only once. This chain connects TRBV11-3 to TRBJ2-7, with D tentatively TRBD1 (6 bases). This TCR was sampled from a middle-aged man with acute or convalescent COVID-19. Sequences were obtained from peripheral blood. CDR3 nucleotides: TGTGCCAGCAGCCGACGCGGCACAGGGTCCTACGAGCAGTACTTC. It specifies CASSRRGTGSYEQYF.